Included here is one T cell receptor (beta chain) sequence, with context. The target antigen is unknown. This sample is part of a study of T cell responses to AZD1222 COVID-19 vaccine. General study results and limits: Per reports, nearly half of all spike-specific TCRs target regions that are unmutated in variants. Baseline antibody screening turned up just a handful of seropositive AZD1222 recipients.

The protocol was immunoSEQ multiplex PCR, while the TCRdb copy is restricted to in-frame clones and leaves out a portion. In the table there are fewer than 120,000 clones, over 85% of which are singletons. The V gene lost 1 base and the J gene lost 7 bases, with 8 bases spanning the gap. Germline loops: CDR1 LGHDT, CDR2 YNNKEL (reference sequence). This CDR3 is built from 13 residues. The sequence came from an adult who received the AZD1222 COVID-19 vaccine. Sequencing was performed on peripheral blood, taken 28 days after the second AZD1222 dose. V is TRBV3-1 (or the pseudogene TRBV3-2) and J is TRBJ2-1, with unresolved D. The CDR3 coding sequence is TGTGCCAGCAGCCAAGGCCCCCTAAATGAGCAGTTCTTC. It translates to CASSQGPLNEQFF.